By frequency, the clone carrying this T cell receptor (beta chain) is medium-sized. The antigen remains unidentified. The sample is drawn from a study of T cell clusters in autoimmune cytopenias. Whole-study results and caveats: The T cell clusters came from computational analysis alone and lack functional validation.

Germline-derived CDR1 and CDR2 are LNHDA and SQIVND (reference sequence). This CDR3 is 15 amino acids long. Each sample's input was 250 ng genomic DNA, 30,000 to 45,000 genome equivalents. TRB rearrangements were amplified by touch-down multiplex PCR with mixed TRB-A/B primers. TCRdb re-called the multiplex PCR reads; every CDR3 protein appears as one record, without DNA. Its clone listing holds 15,000 or so distinct CDR3 sequences. This sequence originates from a human donor with an autoimmune cytopenia or autoimmune hepatitis (not recorded which). The sequenced sample was peripheral blood. The V and J genes are TRBV19 and TRBJ2-1; TCRdb designates TRBD1, a call that cannot be tested without DNA. Here the CDR3 reads CASSIKGGENNEQFF.